The sequence of this TCR beta chain was determined in a study of blood T cell repertoires in COVID-19. Study overall: Whether acute or convalescent, the COVID-19 samples came from the United States, Italy and Spain.

Per the original methods: It was from reference gene primer amplification that nucleated cell counts were estimated. Here immunoSEQ multiplex PCR was the method, and the copy in TCRdb shows in-frame clones only, minus some. V, J and clone size reflect that table, while D and trimming were determined from the DNA. The profile shows approximately 380,000 clones, around 85% of them singletons. J was trimmed by 7 bases and V by 4 bases; bases with no gene match: 7. Germline V gene lookup returns CDR1 SGHDT and CDR2 YYEEEE. The CDR3 contains 14 residues. The chain combines TRBV5-6 with TRBJ2-7; 11 bases are shared with TRBD1. The TCR comes from a woman under 30 with acute or convalescent COVID-19. Input material: peripheral blood. The chain's CDR3 is CASSRGQGAQEQYF. The CDR3 DNA is TGTGCCAGCAGCCGCGGACAGGGGGCTCAAGAGCAGTACTTC.